These 28 T cell receptor beta chains were all obtained from the same sample, sequenced in a study of stem cell transplantation in POMP-related autoinflammatory disease. Generated by immunoSEQ multiplex PCR, the TCRdb table keeps only in-frame clones and is missing some. The table records some 30,000 clones, almost 90% of them present only once. The sample was CD4+ T cells from PBMCs, taken before stem cell transplantation. The receptors were sampled from a human donor with POMP-related autoinflammation and immune dysregulation (PRAID).

V usage is TRBV28 and J usage is TRBJ1-5; TRBD1 aligns across 7 bases. CDR1 MDHEN and CDR2 SYDVKM come from the germline V gene. V trimming: 6 bases; J trimming: 1 base; junction bases outside the gene matches: 6. This CDR3 spans 15 amino acids. In DNA, the CDR3 is TGTGCCAGCAGGCCTGGGACAGCGAGCAATCAGCCCCAGCATTTT. The encoded protein is CASRPGTASNQPQHF.

The gene calls are TRBV28 and TRBJ1-5; no definite D call. Trimming pared 4 bases from V and 2 bases from J, leaving 3 bases between. The germline gives CDR1 MDHEN, CDR2 SYDVKM. The CDR3 consists of 12 residues. As DNA, the CDR3 is TGTGCCAGCAGTTCAGGCAATCAGCCCCAGCATTTT. This sequence encodes CASSSGNQPQHF. The variable domain in full, completed from reference TRBV28 and TRBJ1-5, reads DVKVTQSSRYLVKRTGEKVFLECVQDMDHENMFWYRQDPGLGLRLIYFSYDVKMKEKGDIPEGYSVSREKKERFSLILESASTNQTSMYLCASSSGNQPQHFGDGTRLSIL.

CDR3 bases: TGTGCCAGCAGCCAAGATTCACTAGCGGGGGGGGCTCTAGGCACCGGGGAGCTGTTTTTT. It translates to CASSQDSLAGGALGTGELFF. The V and J genes are TRBV4-2 and TRBJ2-2; 13 bases align to TRBD2. V dropped 0 bases and J dropped 4; count of bases not matched to a gene: 11. Germline loops: CDR1 LGHNA, CDR2 YNFKEQ. This CDR3 comprises 20 residues.

In this sample, this clone turned up once. The rearrangement links TRBV6-5 to TRBJ2-7; D is unclear. The germline gives CDR1 MNHEY, CDR2 SVGAGI. CDR3 size: 15 residues. With 5 bases removed from V and 4 bases from J, the gap between germline ends came to 18 bases. DNA of the CDR3: TGTGCCAGCAGTCCTTCACGAGCCGGCCTTTACGAGCAGTACTTC. Amino acid sequence: CASSPSRAGLYEQYF.

This clone was seen only once. The chain uses TRBV6-4 and TRBJ1-2, with D perhaps TRBD1 (6 bases). CDR1 and CDR2 (germline): MRHNA, SNTAGT. The CDR3 totals 13 residues. V dropped 1 base and J dropped 12 bases, with 15 bases sitting between them. In DNA form, the CDR3 reads TGTGCCAGCAGTGACTACATGGGGGGGGCTCACACCTTC. Its protein is CASSDYMGGAHTF.

This chain links TRBV7-9 with TRBJ2-2, with 7 bases lining up with TRBD1. Germline V gene data show CDR1 as SEHNR and CDR2 as FQNEAQ (reference sequence). V shed 1 base and J 4 bases; nucleotides not matched to a gene: 6. The CDR3 sequence is 16 residues long. CDR3 sequence (DNA): TGTGCCAGCAGCTTAGGGGGGACAGAGCGCACCGGGGAGCTGTTTTTT. Residues: CASSLGGTERTGELFF.

The chain combines TRBV5-5 with TRBJ1-4; D is uncertain. Trimming shortened V by 8 bases and J by 0 bases, and 8 bases separated the two germline ends. This CDR3 has 13 residues. Germline loops: CDR1 SGHKS, CDR2 YYEKEE (reference sequence). The CDR3 coding sequence is TGTGCCAGTAGGTTTGCAACTAATGAAAAACTGTTTTTT. Translation gives CASRFATNEKLFF.

The chain uses TRBV4-2 and TRBJ2-7; TRBD2 matches at 11 bases. The CDR3 is 16 amino acids. Looked up from germline, CDR1 is LGHNA and CDR2 is YNFKEQ. V shed 0 bases, J shed 2 bases, and the junction held 3 bases outside the gene matches. CDR3 in amino acids: CASSQEALAGAYEQYF. As DNA, the CDR3 is TGTGCCAGCAGCCAAGAAGCACTAGCGGGGGCCTACGAGCAGTACTTC.

CDR3 loop: CASSIRHRDRHSPLHF. DNA of the CDR3: TGTGCCAGTAGTATCCGCCATCGGGACAGGCATTCACCCCTCCACTTT. This sequence joins TRBV19 and TRBJ1-6, with TRBD1 matching 8 bases. This CDR3 has 16 amino acids. V was pared by 3 bases and J by 8 bases, with 9 bases of the junction left unmatched. Germline V gene data show CDR1 as LNHDA and CDR2 as SQIVND (reference sequence).

This chain uses TRBV19 with TRBJ2-5; 7 bases line up with TRBD1. The J call may be wrong; the DNA end is better matched by TRBJ2-7. The CDR3 consists of 14 residues. Germline CDR1 reads LNHDA; CDR2 reads SQIVND (reference sequence). CDR3: CASTSGTALHEQYF. The CDR3 region has the DNA TGTGCCAGTACCTCCGGGACAGCCCTCCACGAGCAGTACTTC.

The chain uses TRBV25-1 and TRBJ1-4; D not certain. The germline CDR1 and CDR2 sequences are MGHDK and SYGVNS. V lost 1 base to trimming and J lost 11 bases, with 11 bases between them. CDR3 length: 13 amino acids. The CDR3 bases are TGTGCCAGCAGTGAATGGAACAGTGACAAACTGTTTTTT. Its protein product is CASSEWNSDKLFF.

This clone was recorded only once. The chain employs TRBV6-1 and TRBJ2-7; 11 bases agree with TRBD2. Germline CDR1 reads MNHNS; CDR2 reads SASEGT. The CDR3 covers 16 residues. V was clipped by 2 bases and J by 5 bases; unmatched bases: 8. The chain's CDR3 is CASSERTSGSVNEQYF. In DNA, the CDR3 is TGTGCCAGCAGTGAACGCACTAGCGGGAGTGTCAACGAGCAGTACTTC.

The chain carries TRBV9 and TRBJ1-5, with 7 bases matching TRBD1. Germline CDR1 and CDR2: SGDLS and YYNGEE. The CDR3 has 15 residues. With V trimmed by 2 bases and J by 2 bases, 4 bases remained unmatched. The CDR3 DNA is TGTGCCAGCAGCGTTGAGGGGGCGGGCAATCAGCCCCAGCATTTT. Translation: CASSVEGAGNQPQHF.

This clone was found a few times. V and J are TRBV28 and TRBJ1-5; weak D call: TRBD1 (6 bases). The V end lost 6 bases, the J end lost 6 bases, and 15 bases lay between the germline ends. Germline V gives CDR1 MDHEN, CDR2 SYDVKM. This CDR3 contains 14 residues. CDR3 sequence reads: CASSPGGGGQPQHF. CDR3 bases: TGTGCCAGCAGCCCCGGGGGAGGGGGTCAGCCCCAGCATTTT.

This clone was found a few times. The chain uses TRBV9 and TRBJ2-3, with 8 bases that match TRBD2. This CDR3 comprises 16 residues. Germline V CDR1 and CDR2: SGDLS, YYNGEE. V shed 4 bases, J shed 0 bases, and the junction held 7 bases outside the gene matches. The CDR3: CASSRTSTSSTDTQYF. CDR3 nucleotide sequence: TGTGCCAGCAGCCGGACTAGCACATCTAGCACAGATACGCAGTATTTT. The full variable domain, in which reference TRBV9 and TRBJ2-3 provide the parts outside the CDR3, is DSGVTQTPKHLITATGQRVTLRCSPRSGDLSVYWYQQSLDQGLQFLIQYYNGEERAKGNILERFSAQQFPDLHSELNLSSLELGDSALYFCASSRTSTSSTDTQYFGPGTRLTVL.

This chain uses TRBV5-6 with TRBJ1-1; D remains unclear. The V and J ends lost 0 bases and 5 bases respectively, with 5 bases between them. The CDR3 spans 12 residues. Germline values: CDR1 SGHDT, CDR2 YYEEEE. CDR3 in DNA: TGTGCCAGCAGCTTGGTTGGTACTGAAGCTTTCTTT. It yields the protein CASSLVGTEAFF.

This chain joins TRBV27 and TRBJ2-1; 10 positions match TRBD2. Germline V gives CDR1 MNHEY, CDR2 SMNVEV (reference sequence). V was pared by 0 bases and J by 4 bases, with 6 bases of the junction left unmatched. This CDR3 is built from 17 residues. The CDR3 spells CASSLSSGLAPYNEQFF. The CDR3 nucleotides read TGTGCCAGCAGTTTATCGTCGGGACTAGCGCCTTACAATGAGCAGTTCTTC.

The chain recombines TRBV5-1 with TRBJ2-1; 9 positions agree with TRBD2. This CDR3 is built from 15 residues. Germline values: CDR1 SGHRS, CDR2 YFSETQ. J lost 4 bases, V lost 5 bases, and 7 bases had no gene match. The CDR3 coding sequence is TGCGCCAGCAGTCCGCAGCGGGAGGTATACAATGAGCAGTTCTTC. This encodes CASSPQREVYNEQFF.

The chain is built from TRBV29-1 and TRBJ1-3, with D uncertain. Between the trimmed V and J ends, which lost 6 bases and 0 bases, there was a span of 9 bases. Germline-derived CDR1 and CDR2 are SQVTM and ANQGSEA. The CDR3 consists of 13 residues. The CDR3 nucleotides are TGCAGCGTCCAGAGTCACTCTGGAAACACCATATATTTT. Translated: CSVQSHSGNTIYF.

The CDR3 is CASSQDQQGGYGYTF. DNA for the CDR3: TGTGCCAGCAGCCAAGATCAACAGGGAGGCTATGGCTACACCTTC. This chain connects TRBV4-2 to TRBJ1-2, with D possibly matching TRBD1 (6 bases). The CDR3 spans 15 residues. Trimming shortened V by 0 bases and J by 4 bases, and 12 bases separated the two germline ends. CDR1 LGHNA and CDR2 YNFKEQ come from the germline V gene.

This clone was recorded a few times. This chain joins TRBV7-9 and TRBJ1-2, with D perhaps matching TRBD1 (5 bases). Trimming removed 0 bases from V and 6 bases from J, with 8 bases in between. This CDR3 is 13 amino acids long. CDR1 is SEHNR and CDR2 is FQNEAQ in the germline V gene (reference sequence). This CDR3 reads CASSLARVDGYTF. The CDR3 DNA reads as TGTGCCAGCAGCTTAGCCAGGGTCGATGGCTACACCTTC. Variable domain in full (rest from reference TRBV7-9 and TRBJ1-2): DTGVSQNPRHKITKRGQNVTFRCDPISEHNRLYWYRQTLGQGPEFLTYFQNEAQLEKSRLLSDRFSAERPKGSFSTLEIQRTEQGDSAMYLCASSLARVDGYTFGSGTRLTVV.

This chain joins TRBV5-8 and TRBJ2-7, with D unclear. Germline CDR1 reads SGHTS; CDR2 reads YDEGEE. V lost 1 base and J 2 bases, leaving 1 base between the germline ends. This CDR3 has 11 amino acids. The CDR3, as DNA: TGTGCCAGCAGCTTGCCCTACGAGCAGTACTTC. It codes for CASSLPYEQYF.

Points on this clone: Mismatch with germline at one junction end may stem from a read error. Additional DNA sequences in this sample encode the identical CDR3. The DNA of the CDR3 is TGCGCCAGCAGCATGGGGGACGCCTCCTATGGCTACACCTTT. Amino acids: CASSMGDASYGYTF. V is TRBV5-1 and J is TRBJ1-2; D may be TRBD1 (5 bases). This CDR3 has 14 amino acids. Germline V gene data show CDR1 as SGHRS and CDR2 as YFSETQ.

This chain uses TRBV2 with TRBJ2-1; possible D gene TRBD2, 6 bases. Trimming removed 10 bases at V and 6 bases at J, with 19 bases between. CDR3 length equals 14 residues. Germline V gives CDR1 SNHLY, CDR2 FYNNEI. For the CDR3, the DNA is TGTGCCACCTCAAACCGGGGGAGCCTCAATGAGCAGTTCTTC. Encoded protein: CATSNRGSLNEQFF.

This clone was detected only once. This chain links TRBV28 with TRBJ2-7; D is uncertain. The germline gives CDR1 MDHEN, CDR2 SYDVKM. The CDR3 consists of 12 residues. Trimming removed 2 bases at V and 6 bases at J, with 8 bases between. The CDR3: CASSLMAGEQYF. Here the CDR3 DNA reads TGTGCCAGCAGTTTAATGGCAGGCGAGCAGTACTTC. Variable domain in full (rest from reference TRBV28 and TRBJ2-7): DVKVTQSSRYLVKRTGEKVFLECVQDMDHENMFWYRQDPGLGLRLIYFSYDVKMKEKGDIPEGYSVSREKKERFSLILESASTNQTSMYLCASSLMAGEQYFGPGTRLTVT.

In this sample, this clone turned up once. The chain is built from TRBV7-9 and TRBJ1-4; D remains unclear. Trimming removed 5 bases from V and 8 bases from J, with 15 bases in between. This CDR3 has 14 amino acids. Germline V gives CDR1 SEHNR, CDR2 FQNEAQ (reference sequence). CDR3 amino acids: CASSIRSTGEKLFF. DNA for the CDR3: TGTGCCAGCAGCATCAGGTCGACTGGGGAAAAACTGTTTTTT.

The chain recombines TRBV28 with TRBJ2-3; D is possibly TRBD1 (5 bases). V dropped 6 bases and J dropped 3 bases, with 13 bases sitting between them. The CDR3 sequence is 14 residues long. Germline values: CDR1 MDHEN, CDR2 SYDVKM. The CDR3 reads CASRDAKGTDTQYF. CDR3 nucleotides: TGTGCCAGCAGGGACGCCAAGGGGACAGATACGCAGTATTTT. Together with reference TRBV28 and TRBJ2-3, the CDR3 gives the full variable domain: DVKVTQSSRYLVKRTGEKVFLECVQDMDHENMFWYRQDPGLGLRLIYFSYDVKMKEKGDIPEGYSVSREKKERFSLILESASTNQTSMYLCASRDAKGTDTQYFGPGTRLTVL.

This chain links TRBV4-2 with TRBJ2-5; D remains unclear. CDR1 is LGHNA and CDR2 is YNFKEQ in the germline V gene. The CDR3 length is 13 residues. V was shortened by 2 bases and J by 5 bases, with 9 bases between the two germline ends. This CDR3 reads CASSQQKGETQYF. CDR3 in DNA: TGTGCCAGCAGCCAACAAAAGGGCGAGACCCAGTACTTC.